This T cell receptor beta chain was recovered during a study of cytomegalovirus exposure and HLA in healthy donors. Study-wide background: Both the 120 or so validation repertoires and the roughly 620 first-cohort repertoires used the same platform, as reported by a later analysis.

V was pared by 8 bases and J by 8 bases, with 11 bases of the junction left unmatched. Germline V gene sequence: CDR1 MNHNS, CDR2 SASEGT. This CDR3 has 14 amino acids. The method was immunoSEQ multiplex PCR; TCRdb's version includes in-frame clones alone and lacks a portion of them. Here the sample spans 95,000 to 150,000 clones, 89% being singletons. The study drew the donors from its approximately 120-subject validation cohort, separate from the roughly 700-subject first cohort. This clone was counted a few times. The sequencing sample was made of PBMCs. The rearrangement joins TRBV6-1 to TRBJ2-1; 8 positions agree with TRBD2. The origin of this receptor is a woman between 18 and 29 years old in good health and CMV-seronegative. CDR3 in DNA: TGTGCCAGCCAACCCGGGACTAGGGGCGATGAGCAGTTCTTC. This translates into CASQPGTRGDEQFF.